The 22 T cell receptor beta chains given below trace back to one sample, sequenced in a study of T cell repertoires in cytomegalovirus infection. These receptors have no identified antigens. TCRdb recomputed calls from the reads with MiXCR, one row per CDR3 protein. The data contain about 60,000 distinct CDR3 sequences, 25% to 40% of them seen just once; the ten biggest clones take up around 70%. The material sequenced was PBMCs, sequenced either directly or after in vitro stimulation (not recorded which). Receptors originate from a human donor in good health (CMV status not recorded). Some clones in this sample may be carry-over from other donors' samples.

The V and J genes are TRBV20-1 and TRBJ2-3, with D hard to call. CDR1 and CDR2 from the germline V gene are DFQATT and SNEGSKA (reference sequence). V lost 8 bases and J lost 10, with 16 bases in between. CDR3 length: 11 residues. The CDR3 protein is CSSTTGEAQYF. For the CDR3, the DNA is TGCAGTTCTACCACTGGGGAAGCGCAGTATTTT.

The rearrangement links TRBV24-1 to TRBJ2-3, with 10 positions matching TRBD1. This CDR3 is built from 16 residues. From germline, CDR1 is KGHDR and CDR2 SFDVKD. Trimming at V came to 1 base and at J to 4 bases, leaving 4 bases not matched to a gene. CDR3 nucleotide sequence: TGTGCCACCAGTGATTTTGGACAGGGGGATGCAGATACGCAGTATTTT. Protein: CATSDFGQGDADTQYF.

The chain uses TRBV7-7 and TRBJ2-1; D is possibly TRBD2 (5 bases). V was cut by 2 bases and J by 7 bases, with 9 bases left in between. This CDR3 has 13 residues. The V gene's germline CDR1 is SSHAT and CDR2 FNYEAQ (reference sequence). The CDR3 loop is CASSLSPGNEQFF. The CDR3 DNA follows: TGTGCCAGCAGCTTAAGCCCGGGGAATGAGCAGTTCTTC.

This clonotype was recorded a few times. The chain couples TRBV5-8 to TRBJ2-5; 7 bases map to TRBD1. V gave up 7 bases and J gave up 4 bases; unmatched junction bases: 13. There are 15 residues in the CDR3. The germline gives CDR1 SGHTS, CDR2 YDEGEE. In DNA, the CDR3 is TGTGCCAGCGGAACGACAGGGTTTTATGGAGAGACCCAGTACTTC. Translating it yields CASGTTGFYGETQYF.

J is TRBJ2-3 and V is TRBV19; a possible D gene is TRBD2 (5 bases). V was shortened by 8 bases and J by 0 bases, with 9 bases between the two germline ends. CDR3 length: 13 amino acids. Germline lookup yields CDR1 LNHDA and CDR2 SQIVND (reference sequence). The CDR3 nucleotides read TGTGCCAGTCGAGGGCCGAGCACAGATACGCAGTATTTT. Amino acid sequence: CASRGPSTDTQYF.

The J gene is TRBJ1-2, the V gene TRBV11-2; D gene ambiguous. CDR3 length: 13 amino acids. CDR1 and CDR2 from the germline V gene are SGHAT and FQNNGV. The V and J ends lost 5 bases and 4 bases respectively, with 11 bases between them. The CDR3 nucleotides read TGTGCCAGCAGCCCTAGGAGGAGCTATGGCTACACCTTC. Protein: CASSPRRSYGYTF.

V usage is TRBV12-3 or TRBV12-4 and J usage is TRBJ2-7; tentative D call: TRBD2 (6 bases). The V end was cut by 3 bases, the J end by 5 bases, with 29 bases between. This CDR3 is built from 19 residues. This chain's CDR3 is CASSFGRRGYGASANEQYF. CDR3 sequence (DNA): TGTGCCAGCAGTTTCGGTCGGCGGGGATACGGAGCGAGCGCAAACGAGCAGTACTTC.

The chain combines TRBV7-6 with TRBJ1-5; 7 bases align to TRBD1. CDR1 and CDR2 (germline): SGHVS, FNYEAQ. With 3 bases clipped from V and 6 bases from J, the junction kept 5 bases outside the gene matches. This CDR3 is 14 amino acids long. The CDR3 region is CASSLVQGGQPQHF. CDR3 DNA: TGTGCCAGCAGCTTGGTCCAGGGGGGTCAGCCCCAGCATTTT. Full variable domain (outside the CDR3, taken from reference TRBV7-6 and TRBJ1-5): GAGVSQSPRYKVTKRGQDVALRCDPISGHVSLYWYRQALGQGPEFLTYFNYEAQQDKSGLPNDRFSAERPEGSISTLTIQRTEQRDSAMYRCASSLVQGGQPQHFGDGTRLSIL.

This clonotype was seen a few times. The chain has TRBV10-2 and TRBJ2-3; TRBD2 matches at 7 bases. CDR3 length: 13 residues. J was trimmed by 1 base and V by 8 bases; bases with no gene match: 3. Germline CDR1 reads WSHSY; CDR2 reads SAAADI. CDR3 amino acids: CASRLARTDTQYF. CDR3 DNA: TGCGCCAGCCGACTAGCCCGCACAGATACGCAGTATTTT.

CDR3 sequence reads: CASSQAASSASADTQYF. The CDR3 nucleotides read TGCGCCAGCAGCCAAGCGGCTTCTAGCGCATCAGCAGATACGCAGTATTTT. The V and J genes are TRBV4-3 and TRBJ2-3, with D perhaps TRBD2 (6 bases). The CDR3 is 17 residues long. In germline, CDR1 is LGHNA, CDR2 YSLEER. V was shortened by 1 base and J by 4 bases, with 18 bases between the two germline ends.

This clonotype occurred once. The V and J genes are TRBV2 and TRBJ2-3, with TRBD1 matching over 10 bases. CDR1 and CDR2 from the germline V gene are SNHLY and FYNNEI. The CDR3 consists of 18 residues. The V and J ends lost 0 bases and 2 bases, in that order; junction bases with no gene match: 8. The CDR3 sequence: CASSEASTGTGDTDTQYF. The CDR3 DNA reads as TGTGCCAGCAGTGAAGCTTCTACCGGGACAGGGGACACAGATACGCAGTATTTT.

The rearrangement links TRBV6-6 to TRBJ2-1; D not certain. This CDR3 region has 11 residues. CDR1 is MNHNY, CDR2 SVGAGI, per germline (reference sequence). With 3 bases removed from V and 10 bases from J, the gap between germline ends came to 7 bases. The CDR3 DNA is TGTGCCAGCAGTTATGGCAGAGAGCAGTTCTTC. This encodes CASSYGREQFF.

CDR3 DNA: TGTGCCAGCAGCTTTTTTGGCCAAGAGACCCAGTACTTC. Amino acid sequence: CASSFFGQETQYF. The chain recombines TRBV7-6 with TRBJ2-5, with D hard to call. Trimming pared 3 bases from V and 1 base from J, leaving 6 bases between. Germline V gene data show CDR1 as SGHVS and CDR2 as FNYEAQ. This CDR3 has 13 residues.

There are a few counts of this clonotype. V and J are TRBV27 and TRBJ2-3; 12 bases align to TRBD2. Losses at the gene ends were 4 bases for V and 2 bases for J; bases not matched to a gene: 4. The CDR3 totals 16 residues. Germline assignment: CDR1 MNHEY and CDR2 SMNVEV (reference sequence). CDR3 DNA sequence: TGTGCCAGCAGTTCGACTAGCGGGGGATTCACAGATACGCAGTATTTT. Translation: CASSSTSGGFTDTQYF.

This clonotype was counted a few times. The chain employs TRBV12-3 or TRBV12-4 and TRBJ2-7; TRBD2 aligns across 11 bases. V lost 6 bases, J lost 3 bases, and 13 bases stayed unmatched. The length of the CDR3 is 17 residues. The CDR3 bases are TGTGCCAGCAGACCCCGGGGGGGACTAGCGGTAAGCTACGAGCAGTACTTC. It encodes CASRPRGGLAVSYEQYF.

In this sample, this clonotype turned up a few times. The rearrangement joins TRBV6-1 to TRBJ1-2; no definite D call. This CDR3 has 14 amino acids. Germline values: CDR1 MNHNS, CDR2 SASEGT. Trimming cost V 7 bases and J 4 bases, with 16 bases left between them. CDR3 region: CASNEEESLYGYTF. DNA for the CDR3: TGTGCCAGCAACGAGGAGGAGTCCCTCTATGGCTACACCTTC.

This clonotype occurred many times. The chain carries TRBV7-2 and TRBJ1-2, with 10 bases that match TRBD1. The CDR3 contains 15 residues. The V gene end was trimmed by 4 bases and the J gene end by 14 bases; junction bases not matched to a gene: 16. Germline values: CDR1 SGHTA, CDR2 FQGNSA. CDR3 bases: TGTGCCAGCAGCTCTGGGACCGGGACAGGGGCCCGATGTACCTTC. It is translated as CASSSGTGTGARCTF.

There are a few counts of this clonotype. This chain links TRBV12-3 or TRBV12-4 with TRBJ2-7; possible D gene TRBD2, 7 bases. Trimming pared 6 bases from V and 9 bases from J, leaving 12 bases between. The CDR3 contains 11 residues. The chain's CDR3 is CASSEGGAQYF. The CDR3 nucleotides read TGTGCCAGCAGCGAGGGGGGGGCGCAGTACTTC.

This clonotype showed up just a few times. The CDR3 bases are TGTGCCAGCAGGGCCCCTAGCGGGATCTCCTACAATGAGCAGTTCTTC. The encoded protein is CASRAPSGISYNEQFF. This chain links TRBV7-9 with TRBJ2-1; 9 bases fit TRBD2. Germline V gene lookup returns CDR1 SEHNR and CDR2 FQNEAQ (reference sequence). V lost 6 bases, J lost 0 bases, and 6 bases stayed unmatched. The CDR3 is made up of 16 amino acids.

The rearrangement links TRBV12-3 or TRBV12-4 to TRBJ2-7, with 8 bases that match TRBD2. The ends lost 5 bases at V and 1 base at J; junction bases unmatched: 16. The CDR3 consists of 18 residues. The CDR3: CASSIRRLAGYRSYEQYF. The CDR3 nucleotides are TGTGCCAGCAGTATCCGGAGGCTAGCGGGCTACCGTTCCTACGAGCAGTACTTC.

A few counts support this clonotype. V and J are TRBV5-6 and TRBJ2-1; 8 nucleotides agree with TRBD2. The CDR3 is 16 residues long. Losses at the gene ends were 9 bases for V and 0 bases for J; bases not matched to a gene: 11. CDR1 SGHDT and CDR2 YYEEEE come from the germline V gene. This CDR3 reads CATVGRSGSSYNEQFF. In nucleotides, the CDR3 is TGTGCCACCGTGGGTCGGAGCGGGAGCTCCTACAATGAGCAGTTCTTC.

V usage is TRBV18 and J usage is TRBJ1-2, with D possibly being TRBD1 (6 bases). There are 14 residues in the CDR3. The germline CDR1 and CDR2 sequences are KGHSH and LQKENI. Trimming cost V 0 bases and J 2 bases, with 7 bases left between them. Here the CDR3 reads CASSPPGANYGYTF. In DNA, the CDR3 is TGTGCCAGCTCACCACCGGGGGCAAACTATGGCTACACCTTC.